Shown below are 32 T cell receptor beta chains from a single sample sequenced in a study of a mutant IDH1 vaccine in newly diagnosed glioma (dated by TCRdb to the early 2020s). Libraries were built with the immunoSEQ multiplex PCR assay. TCRdb re-hosts the immuneACCESS table, in-frame sequences only. Its copies lack some clones; in the studies checked, an unresolved V gene accounts for under half of them, and the cause for the rest is not known. The sample table records approximately 60,000 clones; 74% of these occur just once. The ten most abundant clones make up 4.5% to 5% of the sample. The meaning of the sample's time point label: week 35, safety follow-up. Every vaccine dose consisted of 300 ug of a 20-mer mutant IDH1 peptide in Montanide, administered subcutaneously together with topical imiquimod. Their specific antigens are unknown. Specimen: PBMCs, collected from a glioma patient whose treatment included an IDH1 peptide vaccine. The source is a man aged 50-60 years with glioma.

This clone was counted once. The chain carries TRBV30 and TRBJ2-7; D not certain. Germline CDR1 is GTSNPN and CDR2 is SVGIG (reference sequence). Trimming left V 2 bases short and J 3 bases short, with 8 bases between. This CDR3 comprises 12 residues. In DNA, the CDR3 is TGTGCCTGGAGTCCTACTGGCTACGAGCAGTACTTC. Translating gives CAWSPTGYEQYF.

This clone was detected only once. J is TRBJ2-7 and V is TRBV20-1; 8 positions match TRBD1. Germline CDR1 is DFQATT and CDR2 is SNEGSKA (reference sequence). The CDR3 totals 11 residues. V lost 0 bases to trimming and J lost 11 bases; unmatched junction nucleotides: 3. The CDR3 loop reads CSAREAQGEYF. In DNA, the CDR3 is TGCAGTGCTAGAGAAGCACAGGGGGAGTACTTC.

The chain couples TRBV9 to TRBJ1-6; perhaps TRBD1 as D (5 bases). V lost 0 bases to trimming and J lost 10 bases, with 14 bases between them. The CDR3 has 15 residues. Germline V gives CDR1 SGDLS, CDR2 YYNGEE. The CDR3 loop is CASSVGGLPASPLHF. Written as DNA, the CDR3 is TGTGCCAGCAGCGTAGGGGGACTGCCTGCCTCACCCCTCCACTTT.

The DNA for the CDR3 is TGTGCCAGCAGCTTGGAGGGGCCCGGGAGGCGGGCTTTCTTT. As protein: CASSLEGPGRRAFF. V is TRBV5-4 and J is TRBJ1-1; D possibly corresponds to TRBD1 (5 bases). CDR1 is SGHNT and CDR2 is YYREEE in the germline V gene (reference sequence). V gave up 0 bases and J gave up 11 bases, with 17 bases separating them. This CDR3 spans 14 amino acids.

This clone has only a few counts. The V gene is TRBV19, the J gene TRBJ1-5; D ambiguous. CDR1 is LNHDA and CDR2 is SQIVND in the germline V gene (reference sequence). Trimming pared 4 bases from V and 2 bases from J, leaving 0 bases between. The CDR3 spans 11 residues. CDR3 amino acids: CASSSNQPQHF. The CDR3 DNA reads as TGTGCCAGTAGTAGCAATCAGCCCCAGCATTTT.

The chain carries TRBV6-1 and TRBJ1-5, with 8 bases that match TRBD1. The CDR3 totals 16 residues. Germline trimming cut 2 bases from V and 3 bases from J; bases unmatched to any gene: 6. Germline V gives CDR1 MNHNS, CDR2 SASEGT. The CDR3 nucleotides read TGTGCCAGCAGTGAACAGTACAGGGGGATCAATCAGCCCCAGCATTTT. The encoded protein is CASSEQYRGINQPQHF.

The chain recombines TRBV29-1 with TRBJ1-2; D unresolved. The CDR3 extends over 11 amino acids. Germline V CDR1 and CDR2: SQVTM, ANQGSEA. V dropped 1 base and J dropped 4 bases, with 4 bases sitting between them. Written as DNA, the CDR3 is TGCAGCGTTGAAGTAGTCTATGGCTACACCTTC. It specifies CSVEVVYGYTF.

The V gene is TRBV19, the J gene TRBJ1-5; no definite D call. Germline V lookup: CDR1 LNHDA, CDR2 SQIVND (reference sequence). The CDR3 runs 13 residues. V was pared by 6 bases and J by 3 bases, with 9 bases between. This CDR3 reads CASSDTFNQPQHF. The CDR3 region has the DNA TGTGCCAGTAGCGACACGTTCAATCAGCCCCAGCATTTT.

There are a few counts of this clone. The chain couples TRBV29-1 to TRBJ2-1, with D possibly called TRBD1 or TRBD2 (6 bases each). Trimming left V 4 bases short and J 8 bases short, with 12 bases between. The V gene's germline CDR1 is SQVTM and CDR2 ANQGSEA. The CDR3 runs to 12 residues. The DNA of the CDR3 is TGCAGCGTTGTCGGGGGCCTGGATGAGCAGTTCTTC. This codes for CSVVGGLDEQFF.

The rearrangement links TRBV7-9 to TRBJ1-5; the D is unclear. CDR1 is SEHNR, CDR2 FQNEAQ, per germline (reference sequence). V lost 5 bases, J lost 0 bases, and 11 bases lay in between. The CDR3 consists of 15 residues. CDR3 region: CASSRGVYSNQPQHF. CDR3 sequence (DNA): TGTGCCAGCAGCCGTGGGGTCTATAGCAATCAGCCCCAGCATTTT.

V usage is TRBV14 and J usage is TRBJ2-1; a weak D match, TRBD2 (5 bases). Germline V lookup: CDR1 SGHDN, CDR2 FVKESK. Trimming took off 4 bases at V and 1 base at J, with 14 bases between the two ends. The CDR3 extends over 16 amino acids. The DNA of the CDR3 is TGTGCCAGCAGCCTCCAGTTCTCGGGGTCCTACAATGAGCAGTTCTTC. Protein sequence: CASSLQFSGSYNEQFF. The complete variable domain, with remaining parts taken from reference TRBV14 and TRBJ2-1, reads EAGVTQFPSHSVIEKGQTVTLRCDPISGHDNLYWYRRVMGKEIKFLLHFVKESKQDESGMPNNRFLAERTGGTYSTLKVQPAELEDSGVYFCASSLQFSGSYNEQFFGPGTRLTVL.

This clone was counted only a few times. J is TRBJ1-5 and V is TRBV30, with TRBD1 identical over 7 bases. The V and J ends lost 2 bases and 7 bases, in that order; junction bases with no gene match: 11. The CDR3 extends over 15 amino acids. Germline assignment: CDR1 GTSNPN and CDR2 SVGIG (reference sequence). The CDR3 loop reads CAWSPRTGQQQPQHF. CDR3 coding DNA: TGTGCCTGGAGTCCTCGGACAGGACAACAGCAGCCCCAGCATTTT.

The J gene is TRBJ2-3, the V gene TRBV10-3; 10 nucleotides agree with TRBD2. From germline, CDR1 is ENHRY and CDR2 SYGVKD. The CDR3 consists of 16 residues. V lost 4 bases, J lost 5 bases, and 9 bases stayed unmatched. CDR3 DNA: TGTGCCATCAGTGGCCCCAGAGCGGGGGGGCAAGATACGCAGTATTTT. The encoded protein is CAISGPRAGGQDTQYF.

V gene TRBV25-1 combines with J gene TRBJ1-3; 7 bases fit TRBD1. V gave up 8 bases and J gave up 2 bases; unmatched junction bases: 3. This CDR3 comprises 13 residues. The V gene's germline CDR1 is MGHDK and CDR2 SYGVNS. CDR3 DNA sequence: TGTGCCAGCGGTACAGGGGCTGGAAACACCATATATTTT. It specifies CASGTGAGNTIYF. Full variable domain (outside the CDR3, taken from reference TRBV25-1 and TRBJ1-3): EADIYQTPRYLVIGTGKKITLECSQTMGHDKMYWYQQDPGMELHLIHYSYGVNSTEKGDLSSESTVSRIRTEHFPLTLESARPSHTSQYLCASGTGAGNTIYFGEGSWLTVV.

The chain carries TRBV5-6 and TRBJ1-1; 9 nucleotides match TRBD1. The CDR3 loop spans 14 amino acids. Per the germline V gene, CDR1 is SGHDT and CDR2 is YYEEEE. The V gene end was trimmed by 6 bases and the J gene end by 2 bases; junction bases not matched to a gene: 5. CDR3 DNA: TGTGCCAGCACCAGGACAGGGGTAAACACTGAAGCTTTCTTT. It translates to CASTRTGVNTEAFF.

This sequence joins TRBV15 and TRBJ1-2; D unclear. This CDR3 has 15 residues. Germline CDR1 LNHNV, CDR2 YYDKDF (reference sequence). Trimming took off 3 bases at V and 8 bases at J, with 19 bases between the two ends. This chain's CDR3 is CATSSPGGSVEGYTF. CDR3 bases: TGTGCCACCAGCAGCCCAGGCGGGTCCGTCGAGGGCTACACCTTC.

The CDR3 DNA follows: TGCGCCAGCAGCCAAGATAAAACTGGCTACACCTTC. Encoded protein: CASSQDKTGYTF. The rearrangement uses TRBV4-3 and TRBJ1-2; D ambiguous. CDR3 length equals 12 residues. The germline CDR1 and CDR2 sequences are LGHNA and YSLEER. The germline V and J ends were trimmed by 0 bases and 7 bases, with 6 bases remaining between them.

The chain combines TRBV13 with TRBJ2-2, with no clear D. Trimming removed 4 bases at V and 6 bases at J, with 9 bases between. The CDR3 is 13 amino acids. From germline, CDR1 is PRHDT and CDR2 FYEKMQ (reference sequence). The CDR3 DNA reads as TGTGCCAGCAGCTATCAGGCCCCCGGGGAGCTGTTTTTT. This translates into CASSYQAPGELFF.

V is TRBV18 and J is TRBJ2-7, with D possibly called TRBD1 or TRBD2 (5 bases each). V was trimmed by 2 bases and J by 3 bases, leaving 11 bases between them. There are 14 residues in the CDR3. Germline V gene sequence: CDR1 KGHSH, CDR2 LQKENI. The CDR3 reads CASSPDGAGYEQYF. The CDR3 DNA reads as TGTGCCAGCTCACCAGACGGGGCCGGCTACGAGCAGTACTTC.

The chain carries TRBV27 and TRBJ2-4; 9 bases align to TRBD1. The V and J ends lost 6 bases and 7 bases, in that order; junction bases with no gene match: 7. Looked up from germline, CDR1 is MNHEY and CDR2 is SMNVEV (reference sequence). The CDR3 is made up of 14 amino acids. CDR3: CASRVGQGRNIQYF. The DNA of the CDR3 is TGTGCCAGCAGGGTGGGACAGGGAAGGAACATTCAGTACTTC.

V is TRBV5-1 and J is TRBJ1-2; D unclear. CDR3 length: 11 amino acids. Between the trimmed V and J ends, which lost 2 bases and 9 bases, there was a span of 8 bases. Looked up from germline, CDR1 is SGHRS and CDR2 is YFSETQ. CDR3 loop: CASSFQASYTF. The CDR3, as DNA: TGCGCCAGCAGCTTCCAGGCAAGCTACACCTTC. The full variable domain, rest sourced from reference TRBV5-1 and TRBJ1-2, is KAGVTQTPRYLIKTRGQQVTLSCSPISGHRSVSWYQQTPGQGLQFLFEYFSETQRNKGNFPGRFSGRQFSNSRSEMNVSTLELGDSALYLCASSFQASYTFGSGTRLTVV.

The rearrangement joins TRBV6-1 to TRBJ1-3; the D is unclear. Germline CDR1 is MNHNS and CDR2 is SASEGT. The CDR3 spans 12 residues. Trimming pared 2 bases from V and 2 bases from J, leaving 1 base between. In DNA, the CDR3 is TGTGCCAGCAGTGAAACTGGAAACACCATATATTTT. It specifies CASSETGNTIYF.

This clone occurred a few times. The chain joins TRBV6-5 to TRBJ1-2; D unresolved. The CDR3 has 13 residues. The ends were cut back, 6 bases at V and 0 bases at J, with 8 bases in the middle. From germline, CDR1 is MNHEY and CDR2 SVGAGI. In DNA, the CDR3 is TGTGCCAGCAGCTTACATACTAACTATGGCTACACCTTC. Translation gives CASSLHTNYGYTF.

This chain connects TRBV6-1 to TRBJ2-5; D is perhaps TRBD1 (6 bases). This CDR3 is built from 15 residues. Trimming pared 4 bases from V and 2 bases from J, leaving 14 bases between. The V gene's germline CDR1 is MNHNS and CDR2 SASEGT. CDR3 amino acids: CASSGVGQRQETQYF. The DNA for the CDR3 is TGTGCCAGCAGTGGTGTCGGACAGAGACAAGAGACCCAGTACTTC.

The chain carries TRBV2 and TRBJ2-2; the match to TRBD2 covers 7 bases. J gave up 0 bases and V 3 bases, and 7 bases lay outside the gene matches. CDR3 length equals 17 residues. Germline loops: CDR1 SNHLY, CDR2 FYNNEI. The CDR3 spells CASSDGQGLTNTGELFF. In DNA form, the CDR3 reads TGTGCCAGCAGTGACGGGCAGGGACTAACGAACACCGGGGAGCTGTTTTTT.

The gene calls are TRBV29-1 and TRBJ2-1, with D perhaps being TRBD1 or TRBD2 (6 bases each). The CDR3 has 15 amino acids. Per the germline V gene, CDR1 is SQVTM and CDR2 is ANQGSEA. Deletions cut 4 bases from V and 6 bases from J, with 19 bases between. The CDR3 loop is CSVARPNREANEQFF. The CDR3 region has the DNA TGCAGCGTTGCCCGCCCTAACAGGGAGGCCAATGAGCAGTTCTTC.

V and J are TRBV7-9 and TRBJ1-1; D is uncertain. V lost 5 bases to trimming and J lost 1 base, with 11 bases between them. The CDR3 spans 14 residues. Germline CDR1 and CDR2: SEHNR and FQNEAQ (reference sequence). The DNA of the CDR3 is TGTGCCAGCAGCCGAAGCATATCGAACACTGAAGCTTTCTTT. Its translation: CASSRSISNTEAFF.

This clone has just a few counts. The CDR3 DNA is TGTGCCAGTCAGGTTGGACAGGGGGTTGGTGGCTACACCTTC. This codes for CASQVGQGVGGYTF. The V call is TRBV6-1, the J call TRBJ1-2; 10 bases align to TRBD1. Losses at the gene ends were 9 bases for V and 7 bases for J; bases not matched to a gene: 11. Germline values: CDR1 MNHNS, CDR2 SASEGT. The CDR3 contains 14 residues.

The genes are TRBV15 and TRBJ2-7; D perhaps matches TRBD2 (5 bases). The CDR3 covers 14 residues. The V and J ends lost 0 bases and 3 bases respectively, with 9 bases between them. Germline V lookup: CDR1 LNHNV, CDR2 YYDKDF (reference sequence). The CDR3 DNA reads as TGTGCCACCAGCAGAGATCTCGGGATCTACGAGCAGTACTTC. Translation: CATSRDLGIYEQYF.

The gene calls are TRBV2 and TRBJ1-2; tentative D call: TRBD1 (6 bases). Germline V CDR1 and CDR2: SNHLY, FYNNEI. Trimming removed 4 bases at V and 3 bases at J, with 6 bases between. The CDR3 length is 12 residues. CDR3 sequence reads: CASSGTDYGYTF. The CDR3, as DNA: TGTGCCAGCAGTGGGACAGACTATGGCTACACCTTC. Together with reference TRBV2 and TRBJ1-2, the CDR3 gives the full variable domain: EPEVTQTPSHQVTQMGQEVILRCVPISNHLYFYWYRQILGQKVEFLVSFYNNEISEKSEIFDDQFSVERPDGSNFTLKIRSTKLEDSAMYFCASSGTDYGYTFGSGTRLTVV.

This clone was counted a single time. The chain carries TRBV21-1 and TRBJ1-1. TRBV21-1 has pseudogene status. This CDR3 region has 13 residues. As DNA, the CDR3 is TGTGCCAGCAGCACCCGGTTGTGCACTGAAGCTTTCTTT. Its translation: CASSTRLCTEAFF.

The V call is TRBV29-1, the J call TRBJ1-5; TRBD1 matches 9 bases. Germline V gene data show CDR1 as SQVTM and CDR2 as ANQGSEA. This CDR3 contains 13 residues. V lost 6 bases to trimming and J lost 6 bases; unmatched junction nucleotides: 6. For the CDR3, the DNA is TGCAGCGTGAGGACAGGGGACGGTCAGCCCCAGCATTTT. Translation: CSVRTGDGQPQHF. The entire variable domain, with the rest obtained from reference TRBV29-1 and TRBJ1-5, is as follows: SAVISQKPSRDICQRGTSLTIQCQVDSQVTMMFWYRQQPGQSLTLIATANQGSEATYESGFVIDKFPISRPNLTFSTLTVSNMSPEDSSIYLCSVRTGDGQPQHFGDGTRLSIL.